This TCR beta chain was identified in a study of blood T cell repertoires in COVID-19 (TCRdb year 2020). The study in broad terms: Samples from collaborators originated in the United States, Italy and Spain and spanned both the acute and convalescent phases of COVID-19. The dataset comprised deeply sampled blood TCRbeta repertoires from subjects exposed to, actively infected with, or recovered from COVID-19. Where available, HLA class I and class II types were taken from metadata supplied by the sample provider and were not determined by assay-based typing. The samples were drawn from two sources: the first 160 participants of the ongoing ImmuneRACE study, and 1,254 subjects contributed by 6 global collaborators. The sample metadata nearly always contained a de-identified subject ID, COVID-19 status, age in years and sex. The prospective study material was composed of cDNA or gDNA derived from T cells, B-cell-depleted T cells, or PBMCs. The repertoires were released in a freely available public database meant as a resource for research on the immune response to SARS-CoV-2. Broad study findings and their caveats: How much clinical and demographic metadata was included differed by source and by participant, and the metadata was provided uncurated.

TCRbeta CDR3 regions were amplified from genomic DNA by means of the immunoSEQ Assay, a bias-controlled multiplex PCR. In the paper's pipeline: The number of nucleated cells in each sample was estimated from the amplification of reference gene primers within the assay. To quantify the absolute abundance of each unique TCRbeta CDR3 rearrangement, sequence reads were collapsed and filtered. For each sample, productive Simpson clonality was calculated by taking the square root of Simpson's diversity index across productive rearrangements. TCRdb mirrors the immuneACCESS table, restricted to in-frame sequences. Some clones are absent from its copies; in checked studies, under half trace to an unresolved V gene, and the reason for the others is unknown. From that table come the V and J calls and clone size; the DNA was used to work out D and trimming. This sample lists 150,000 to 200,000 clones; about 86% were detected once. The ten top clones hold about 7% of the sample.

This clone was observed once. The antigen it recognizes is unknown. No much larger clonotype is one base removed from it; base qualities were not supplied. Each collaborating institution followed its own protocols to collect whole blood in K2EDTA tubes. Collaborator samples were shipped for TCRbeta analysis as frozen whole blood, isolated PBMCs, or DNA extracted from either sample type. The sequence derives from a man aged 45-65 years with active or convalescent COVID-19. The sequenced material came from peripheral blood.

DNA sequence: TGTGCCAGCAGCGCACCCACAGGGCCTTCGTACCAAGAGACCCAGTACTTC. Its protein is CASSAPTGPSYQETQYF. The chain is made from TRBV5-8 and TRBJ2-5; a weak D assignment points to TRBD1 (6 bases agree). For CDR1 and CDR2, the germline V gene lists SGHTS and YDEGEE. The junction shows trimming of 4 bases on V and 0 bases on J, plus 19 bases between the germline ends. Taken from cysteine to phenylalanine, the CDR3 has 17 residues. Left in the record is the CDR3 DNA by itself, 51 bases read in frame from the first base.